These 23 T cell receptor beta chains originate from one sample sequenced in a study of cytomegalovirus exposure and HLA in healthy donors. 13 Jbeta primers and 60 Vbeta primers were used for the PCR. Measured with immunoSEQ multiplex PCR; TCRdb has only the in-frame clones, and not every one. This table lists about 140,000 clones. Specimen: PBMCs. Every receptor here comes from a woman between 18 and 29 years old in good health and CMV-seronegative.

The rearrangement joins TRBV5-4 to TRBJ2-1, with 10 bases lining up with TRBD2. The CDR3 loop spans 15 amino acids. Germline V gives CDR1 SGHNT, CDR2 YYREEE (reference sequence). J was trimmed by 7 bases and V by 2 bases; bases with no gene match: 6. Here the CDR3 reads CASSFPGLARNEQFF. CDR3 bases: TGTGCCAGCAGCTTTCCGGGACTAGCGAGAAATGAGCAGTTCTTC.

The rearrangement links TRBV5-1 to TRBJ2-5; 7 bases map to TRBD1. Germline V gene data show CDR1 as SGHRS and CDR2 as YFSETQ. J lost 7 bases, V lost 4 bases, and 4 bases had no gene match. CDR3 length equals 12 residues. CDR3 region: CASSGQEATQYF. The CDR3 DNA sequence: TGCGCCAGCAGCGGACAGGAGGCGACCCAGTACTTC.

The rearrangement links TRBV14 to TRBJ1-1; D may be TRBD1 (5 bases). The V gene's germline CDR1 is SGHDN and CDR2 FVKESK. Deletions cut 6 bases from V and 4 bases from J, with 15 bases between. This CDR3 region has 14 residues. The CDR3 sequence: CASSPLSGGTEAFF. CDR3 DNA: TGTGCCAGCAGTCCACTCAGCGGGGGCACTGAAGCTTTCTTT.

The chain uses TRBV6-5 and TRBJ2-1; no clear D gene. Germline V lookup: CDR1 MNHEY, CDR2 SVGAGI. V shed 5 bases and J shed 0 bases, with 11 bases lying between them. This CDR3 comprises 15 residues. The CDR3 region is CASSLGPSSYNEQFF. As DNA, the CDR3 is TGTGCCAGCAGTCTGGGCCCGAGCTCCTACAATGAGCAGTTCTTC.

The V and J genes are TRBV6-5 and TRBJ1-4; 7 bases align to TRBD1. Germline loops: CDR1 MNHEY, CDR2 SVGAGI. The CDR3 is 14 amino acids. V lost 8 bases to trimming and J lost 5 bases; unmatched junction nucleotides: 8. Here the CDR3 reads CASGPGQRNEKLFF. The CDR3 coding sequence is TGTGCCAGCGGCCCGGGACAGAGAAATGAAAAACTGTTTTTT.

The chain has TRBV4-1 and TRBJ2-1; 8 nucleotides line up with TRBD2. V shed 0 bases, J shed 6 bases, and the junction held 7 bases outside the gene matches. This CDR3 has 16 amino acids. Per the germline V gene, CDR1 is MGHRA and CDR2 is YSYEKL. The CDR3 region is CASSQDRLAGFNEQFF. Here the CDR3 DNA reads TGCGCCAGCAGCCAAGACAGGCTAGCGGGCTTCAATGAGCAGTTCTTC.

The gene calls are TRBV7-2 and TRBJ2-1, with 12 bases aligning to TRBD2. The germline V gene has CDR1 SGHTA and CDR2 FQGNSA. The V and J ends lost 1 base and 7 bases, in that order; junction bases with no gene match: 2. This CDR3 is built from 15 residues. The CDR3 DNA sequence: TGTGCCAGCAGCTTAGTCGGACTAGCGGGAAATGAGCAGTTCTTC. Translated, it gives CASSLVGLAGNEQFF.

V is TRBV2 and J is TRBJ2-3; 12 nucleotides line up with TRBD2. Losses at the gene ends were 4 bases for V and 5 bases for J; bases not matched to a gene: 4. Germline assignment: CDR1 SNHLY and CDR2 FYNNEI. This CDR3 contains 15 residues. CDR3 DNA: TGTGCCAGCAGTGGCCGGGGACTAGCGGGAGATACGCAGTATTTT. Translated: CASSGRGLAGDTQYF.

The CDR3 DNA reads as TGTGCCAGTCTAACTTCCGGGACAGCCTATGGCTACACCTTC. This sequence encodes CASLTSGTAYGYTF. This rearrangement joins TRBV28 to TRBJ1-2; 7 bases are a match to TRBD1. V gave up 9 bases and J gave up 4 bases; unmatched junction bases: 11. From germline, CDR1 is MDHEN and CDR2 SYDVKM. This CDR3 is 14 amino acids long.

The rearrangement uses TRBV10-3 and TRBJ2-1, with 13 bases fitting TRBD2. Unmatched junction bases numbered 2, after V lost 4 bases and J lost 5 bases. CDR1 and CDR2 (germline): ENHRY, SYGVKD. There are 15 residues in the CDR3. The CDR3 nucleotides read TGTGCCATCAGTGCTACTAGCGGGAGGGACAATGAGCAGTTCTTC. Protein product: CAISATSGRDNEQFF.

The CDR3 nucleotides read TGTGCCAGCAGCTTCGCGGGACAGGGAGCCTACGAGCAGTACGTC. Encoded protein: CASSFAGQGAYEQYV. V is TRBV7-2 and J is TRBJ2-7; 9 nucleotides match TRBD1. Germline CDR1 reads SGHTA; CDR2 reads FQGNSA. The V segment lost 3 bases and the J segment 2 bases; nucleotides outside the gene matches: 5. CDR3 length: 15 amino acids.

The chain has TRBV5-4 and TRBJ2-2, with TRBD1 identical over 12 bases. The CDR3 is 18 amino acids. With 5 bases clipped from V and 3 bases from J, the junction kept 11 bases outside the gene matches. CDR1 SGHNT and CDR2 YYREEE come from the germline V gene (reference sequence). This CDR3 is CASRLVGQGATYTGELFF. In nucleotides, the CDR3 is TGTGCCAGCAGACTGGTGGGACAGGGGGCAACGTACACCGGGGAGCTGTTTTTT.

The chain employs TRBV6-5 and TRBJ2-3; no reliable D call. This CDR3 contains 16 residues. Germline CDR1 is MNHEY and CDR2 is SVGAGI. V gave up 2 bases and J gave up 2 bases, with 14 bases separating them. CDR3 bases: TGTGCCAGCAGTTACGGAGCCATCCAGATCACAGATACGCAGTATTTT. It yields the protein CASSYGAIQITDTQYF.

The CDR3 DNA is TGCGCCAGCAGCCAAGAAAGACTAGGCTATGGCTACACCTTC. This encodes CASSQERLGYGYTF. This rearrangement joins TRBV4-1 to TRBJ1-2; D gene uncertain. Germline lookup yields CDR1 MGHRA and CDR2 YSYEKL. Trimming stripped 0 bases from V and 4 bases from J, with 9 bases between. The CDR3 has 14 amino acids.

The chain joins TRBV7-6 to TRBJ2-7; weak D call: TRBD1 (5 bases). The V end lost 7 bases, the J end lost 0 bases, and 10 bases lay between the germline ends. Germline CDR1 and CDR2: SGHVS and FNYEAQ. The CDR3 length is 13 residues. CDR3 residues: CASKQGFSYEQYV. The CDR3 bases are TGTGCCAGCAAGCAGGGCTTCTCCTACGAGCAGTACGTC.

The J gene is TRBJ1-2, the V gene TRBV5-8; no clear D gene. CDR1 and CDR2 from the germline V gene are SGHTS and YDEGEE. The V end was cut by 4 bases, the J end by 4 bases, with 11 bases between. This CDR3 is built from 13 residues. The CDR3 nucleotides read TGTGCCAGCAGCCTCCTAGGTTTCTATGGCTACACCTTC. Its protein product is CASSLLGFYGYTF.

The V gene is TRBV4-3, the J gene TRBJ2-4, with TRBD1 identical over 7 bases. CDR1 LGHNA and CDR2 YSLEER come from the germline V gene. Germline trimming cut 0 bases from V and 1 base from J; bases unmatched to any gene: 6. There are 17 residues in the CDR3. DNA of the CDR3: TGCGCCAGCAGCCAAGATTCAGGCAGGGGGGCCAAAAACATTCAGTACTTC. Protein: CASSQDSGRGAKNIQYF.

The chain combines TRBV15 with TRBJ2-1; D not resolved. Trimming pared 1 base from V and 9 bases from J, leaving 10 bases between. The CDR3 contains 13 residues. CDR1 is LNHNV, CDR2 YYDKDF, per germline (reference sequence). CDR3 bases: TGTGCCACCAGCAGAGGAGGTCTCAGTGAGCAGTTCTTC. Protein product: CATSRGGLSEQFF. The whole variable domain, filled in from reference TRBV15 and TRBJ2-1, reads DAMVIQNPRYQVTQFGKPVTLSCSQTLNHNVMYWYQQKSSQAPKLLFHYYDKDFNNEADTPDNFQSRRPNTSFCFLDIRSPGLGDTAMYLCATSRGGLSEQFFGPGTRLTVL.

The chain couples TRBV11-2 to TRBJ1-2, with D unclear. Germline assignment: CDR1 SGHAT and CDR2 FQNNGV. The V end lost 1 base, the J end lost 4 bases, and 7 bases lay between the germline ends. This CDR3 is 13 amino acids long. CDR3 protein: CASSLATIYGYTF. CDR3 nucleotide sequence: TGTGCCAGCAGCTTAGCTACCATCTATGGCTACACCTTC.

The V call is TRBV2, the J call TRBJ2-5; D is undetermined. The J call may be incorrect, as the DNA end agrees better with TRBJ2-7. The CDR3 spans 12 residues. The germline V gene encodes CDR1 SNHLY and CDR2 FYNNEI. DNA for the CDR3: TGTGCCAGCAGTGTTGTTCGGTACGAGCAGTACTTC. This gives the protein CASSVVRYEQYF.

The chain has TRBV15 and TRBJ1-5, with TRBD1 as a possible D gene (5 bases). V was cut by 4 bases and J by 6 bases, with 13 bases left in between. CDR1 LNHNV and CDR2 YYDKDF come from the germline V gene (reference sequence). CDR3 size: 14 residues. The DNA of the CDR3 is TGTGCCACCAGCATTACAGGAGTAGGTCAGCCCCAGCATTTT. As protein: CATSITGVGQPQHF.

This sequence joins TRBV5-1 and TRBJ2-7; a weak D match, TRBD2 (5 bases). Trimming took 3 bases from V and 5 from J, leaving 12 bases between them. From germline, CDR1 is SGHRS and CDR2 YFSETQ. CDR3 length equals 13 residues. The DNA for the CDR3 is TGCGCCAGCAGCTCCCGGGATGCGGACGAGCAGTACTTC. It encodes CASSSRDADEQYF.

The CDR3 sequence: CASSPKTSGRPSYNEQFF. CDR3 sequence (DNA): TGTGCCAGCAGCCCGAAAACTAGCGGGAGGCCCTCCTACAATGAGCAGTTCTTC. V and J are TRBV7-6 and TRBJ2-1; TRBD2 agrees at 12 bases. This CDR3 is built from 18 residues. CDR1 SGHVS and CDR2 FNYEAQ come from the germline V gene. V lost 5 bases and J lost 0; bases outside the gene matches: 8.